The 21 T cell receptor beta chains listed next were all sequenced from one sample in a study of blood T cell repertoires in COVID-19. TCRdb's table, derived via immunoSEQ multiplex PCR, lists solely in-frame clones and lacks some. The sample lists roughly 400,000 clones; around nine tenths were seen once. Sequenced sample: PBMCs or T cells enriched from blood (not recorded which). These receptors all stem from a woman aged 25 to 39 who had recovered from COVID-19.

This rearrangement joins TRBV10-3 to TRBJ1-3, with 7 bases matching TRBD1. The CDR3 has 19 residues. Looked up from germline, CDR1 is ENHRY and CDR2 is SYGVKD. With 2 bases clipped from V and 0 bases from J, the junction kept 13 bases outside the gene matches. Here the CDR3 reads CAISEEGAAGAVSGNTIYF. In DNA form, the CDR3 reads TGTGCCATCAGTGAGGAGGGGGCGGCAGGGGCCGTCTCTGGAAACACCATATATTTT.

In this sample, this clone turned up once. The chain carries TRBV4-2 and TRBJ2-2; D is possibly TRBD1 (5 bases). The CDR3 extends over 17 amino acids. Germline assignment: CDR1 LGHNA and CDR2 YNFKEQ. Trimming cost V 0 bases and J 2 bases, with 13 bases left between them. The CDR3 protein is CASSQEKTAVNTGELFF. The CDR3 bases are TGTGCCAGCAGCCAAGAAAAGACAGCCGTAAACACCGGGGAGCTGTTTTTT.

This CDR3 reads CASRLAGDRTDTQYF. Here the CDR3 DNA reads TGTGCCAGCAGACTAGCGGGGGATCGCACAGATACGCAGTATTTT. The gene calls are TRBV2 and TRBJ2-3, with TRBD2 identical over 11 bases. The germline V gene has CDR1 SNHLY and CDR2 FYNNEI. This CDR3 comprises 15 residues. Trimming removed 6 bases from V and 1 base from J; junction bases left unmatched: 3.

This clone came up once. A read error may be the cause here, since a much bigger clone is one base away. The chain recombines TRBV5-5 with TRBJ1-1; TRBD1 might be the D (6 bases). CDR1 is SGHKS and CDR2 is YYEKEE in the germline V gene (reference sequence). This CDR3 has 13 residues. Deletions cut 3 bases from V and 1 base from J, with 7 bases between. The CDR3 DNA follows: TGTGCCAGCAGCTCACAGGGGAACACTGAAGCTTTCTTT. Protein sequence: CASSSQGNTEAFF.

The V and J genes are TRBV28 and TRBJ1-2, with D unclear. Per the germline V gene, CDR1 is MDHEN and CDR2 is SYDVKM. The CDR3 is 13 residues long. Trimming shortened V by 6 bases and J by 7 bases, and 15 bases separated the two germline ends. CDR3 sequence reads: CASSSVSTGGYTF. Here the CDR3 DNA reads TGTGCCAGCAGCAGCGTCTCGACGGGTGGCTACACCTTC.

The chain combines TRBV28 with TRBJ1-2, with D uncertain. V lost 6 bases and J lost 3, with 11 bases in between. Germline V gives CDR1 MDHEN, CDR2 SYDVKM. The CDR3 extends over 13 amino acids. For the CDR3, the DNA is TGTGCCAGCAGCCCCGCCACGGACTATGGCTACACCTTC. Translating gives CASSPATDYGYTF.

This chain joins TRBV11-2 and TRBJ2-1, with 7 bases aligning to TRBD2. The germline V gene encodes CDR1 SGHAT and CDR2 FQNNGV. The CDR3 is 16 amino acids. With 5 bases clipped from V and 3 bases from J, the junction kept 10 bases outside the gene matches. CDR3 sequence reads: CASSPRLAGYYNEQFF. CDR3 nucleotides: TGTGCCAGCAGCCCAAGACTAGCAGGATACTACAATGAGCAGTTCTTC.

The rearrangement joins TRBV30 to TRBJ2-7; D is possibly TRBD1 (6 bases). The CDR3 is made up of 12 amino acids. Deletions cut 5 bases from V and 4 bases from J, with 12 bases between. CDR1 and CDR2 from the germline V gene are GTSNPN and SVGIG (reference sequence). The CDR3 is CAWRQGTYEQYF. The CDR3 region has the DNA TGTGCCTGGCGTCAGGGGACATACGAGCAGTACTTC.

This rearrangement joins TRBV10-2 to TRBJ1-4; D might be TRBD1 (6 bases). Germline values: CDR1 WSHSY, CDR2 SAAADI. V was cut by 3 bases and J by 3 bases, with 11 bases left in between. The CDR3 consists of 15 residues. Here the CDR3 reads CASSDIAGANEKLFF. CDR3 in DNA: TGCGCCAGCAGTGATATAGCAGGGGCTAATGAAAAACTGTTTTTT.

The chain is built from TRBV25-1 and TRBJ2-3; 10 positions agree with TRBD2. V was clipped by 3 bases and J by 2 bases; unmatched bases: 2. The germline CDR1 and CDR2 sequences are MGHDK and SYGVNS. The CDR3 is made up of 15 amino acids. The CDR3 bases are TGTGCCAGCAGTGATAGCGGGAGGAACACAGATACGCAGTATTTT. It codes for CASSDSGRNTDTQYF.

The chain couples TRBV5-4 to TRBJ1-1; D possibly corresponds to TRBD1 (5 bases). The V end lost 4 bases, the J end lost 1 base, and 11 bases lay between the germline ends. This CDR3 is built from 14 residues. Per germline, CDR1 SGHNT and CDR2 YYREEE (reference sequence). As DNA, the CDR3 is TGTGCCAGCAGCAGGGACTCTGGGAACACTGAAGCTTTCTTT. This translates into CASSRDSGNTEAFF.

The chain joins TRBV6-5 to TRBJ2-1; 9 bases fit TRBD1. This CDR3 contains 15 residues. V lost 2 bases, J lost 9 bases, and 8 bases stayed unmatched. CDR1 is MNHEY, CDR2 SVGAGI, per germline. CDR3 sequence reads: CASSYGTGSYGEQFF. CDR3 bases: TGTGCCAGCAGTTACGGGACAGGGTCATACGGTGAGCAGTTCTTC.

Here the CDR3 reads CASSRVSGANVLTF. The CDR3 nucleotides are TGCGCCAGCAGTCGGGTCTCTGGGGCCAACGTCCTGACTTTC. The V call is TRBV4-1, the J call TRBJ2-6; D call uncertain. V lost 6 bases and J lost 0, with 6 bases in between. CDR1 is MGHRA, CDR2 YSYEKL, per germline. The CDR3 totals 14 residues.

V is TRBV3-1 (or the pseudogene TRBV3-2) and J is TRBJ1-3; TRBD1 agrees at 8 bases. Germline V gene lookup returns CDR1 LGHDT and CDR2 YNNKEL (reference sequence). Trimming removed 4 bases from V and 4 bases from J; junction bases left unmatched: 9. The CDR3 is 16 residues long. The CDR3 sequence is CASSPVDRAFGNTIYF. In nucleotides, the CDR3 is TGTGCCAGCAGCCCAGTGGACAGGGCATTCGGAAACACCATATATTTT.

The rearrangement uses TRBV5-1 and TRBJ1-2; 7 nucleotides line up with TRBD1. The CDR3 has 11 amino acids. Trimming removed 9 bases from V and 4 bases from J; junction bases left unmatched: 3. Germline V lookup: CDR1 SGHRS, CDR2 YFSETQ. CDR3 in DNA: TGCGCCACTGGGACAGCCTATGGCTACACCTTC. This encodes CATGTAYGYTF.

The gene calls are TRBV18 and TRBJ2-1; D might be TRBD2 (5 bases). The CDR3 spans 15 residues. Trimming shortened V by 3 bases and J by 6 bases, and 15 bases separated the two germline ends. Germline CDR1 and CDR2: KGHSH and LQKENI. The CDR3 DNA sequence: TGTGCCAGCTCACCTAAAGCGGTCCTACTCAATGAGCAGTTCTTC. It specifies CASSPKAVLLNEQFF.

CDR3 region: CASSYLGQPQHF. The CDR3 region has the DNA TGTGCCAGCAGTTATCTCGGTCAGCCCCAGCATTTT. The V gene is TRBV27, the J gene TRBJ1-5; D not resolved. The V end was cut by 4 bases, the J end by 6 bases, with 7 bases between. The CDR3 consists of 12 residues. Germline-derived CDR1 and CDR2 are MNHEY and SMNVEV (reference sequence).

The CDR3 DNA follows: TGTGCCAGCAGCTTAGCCCCGGGTTGGAGCCAAGAGACCCAGTACTTC. Translation gives CASSLAPGWSQETQYF. This sequence joins TRBV7-8 and TRBJ2-5; D is uncertain. The CDR3 is 16 residues long. Germline V gene lookup returns CDR1 SGHVS and CDR2 FQNEAQ. V was cut by 0 bases and J by 1 base, with 12 bases left in between.

The CDR3 is CASSPGGRNQPQHF. In nucleotides, the CDR3 is TGTGCCAGCAGTCCGGGAGGGCGCAATCAGCCCCAGCATTTT. This sequence joins TRBV28 and TRBJ1-5, with no clear D. The V end was cut by 5 bases, the J end by 2 bases, with 10 bases between. Germline V gene lookup returns CDR1 MDHEN and CDR2 SYDVKM. The CDR3 contains 14 residues. Based on the CDR3 plus reference TRBV28 and TRBJ1-5, the full variable domain is DVKVTQSSRYLVKRTGEKVFLECVQDMDHENMFWYRQDPGLGLRLIYFSYDVKMKEKGDIPEGYSVSREKKERFSLILESASTNQTSMYLCASSPGGRNQPQHFGDGTRLSIL.

The genes are TRBV30 and TRBJ1-5, with 10 bases lining up with TRBD1. Germline lookup yields CDR1 GTSNPN and CDR2 SVGIG (reference sequence). The CDR3 is 15 amino acids. V lost 0 bases and J lost 4; bases outside the gene matches: 3. CDR3 loop: CAWSVRQGANQPQHF. In nucleotides, the CDR3 is TGTGCCTGGAGTGTACGACAGGGGGCGAATCAGCCCCAGCATTTT.

The chain joins TRBV12-5 to TRBJ1-5; no definite D call. Between the trimmed V and J ends, which lost 5 bases and 2 bases, there was a span of 7 bases. CDR3 length equals 13 residues. From germline, CDR1 is LGHNT and CDR2 FRNRAP. The CDR3 is CASGTVGNQPQHF. The DNA for the CDR3 is TGTGCTAGTGGTACGGTCGGCAATCAGCCCCAGCATTTT.